This T cell receptor beta chain was sequenced during a study of shared clonotypes between healthy human individuals. Whole-study results and caveats: The genetic and exposure-history diversity represented was limited by few donors.

Every subset's genomic DNA went evenly onto several immunoSEQ plates. Clones were sequenced by immunoSEQ multiplex PCR, and TCRdb holds only the in-frame ones, with some missing. The sample records fewer than 600,000 clones, more than 75% being singletons. From germline, CDR1 is SQVTM and CDR2 ANQGSEA. V dropped 6 bases and J dropped 1; count of bases not matched to a gene: 4. The CDR3 runs 14 residues. Points on this clone: Antigen: not known.

The rearrangement uses TRBV29-1 and TRBJ1-1; the match to TRBD1 covers 11 bases. Sequencing was performed on PBMCs. The clonotype was recovered from a woman aged 35 to 49 in good health. Some clones in this sample may be carry-over from other donors' samples. CDR3 bases: TGCAGCGTGGGACAGGGGGTCACGAACACTGAAGCTTTCTTT. It specifies CSVGQGVTNTEAFF.